This record covers a single T cell receptor (beta chain). It has no known antigen specificity. No base-level quality is on record; no much larger clone is a single base apart. This sample was included in a study of T cells in Graves' hyperthyroidism and ophthalmopathy (dated by TCRdb to the late 2010s). In terms of the full investigation: Peripheral blood was collected at initial diagnosis, before any treatment. The paper reports TCR Vbeta CDR3 sequencing of fewer than 150 peripheral blood samples: approximately 43 ophthalmopathy, 70 to 85 hyperthyroidism and some 17 progressor patients. In over five Graves' hyperthyroidism patients, the study also compared T-cell repertoires from thyroid tissue with T-cell repertoires from blood. Whether ophthalmopathy could be predicted prospectively was tested in an independent validation cohort made up of roughly 19 hyperthyroidism patients plus 17 patients who later progressed to ophthalmopathy. After blood sampling, hyperthyroidism patients were treated with methimazole at a starting dose of 30 mg daily, and ophthalmopathy patients were treated with high-dose intravenous methylprednisolone. A discovery cohort of roughly 96 patients, 43 with Graves' ophthalmopathy and 55 to 65 with stable Graves' hyperthyroidism, was used to find distinguishing TCR V-J signatures. For training and testing, the 100 or so patients in the discovery cohort were randomly divided in a 7:3 ratio.

Stable Graves' hyperthyroidism was defined as no progression to ophthalmopathy during 18 months of follow-up. The hyperthyroidism patients were between 18 and 65 years old and newly diagnosed, with a disease duration of less than 2 months. The study excluded patients with uncontrolled infections, other autoimmune diseases, pregnancy or lactation. Diagnoses were established on the basis of clinical symptoms, serum thyroxine and TRAb, thyroid ultrasound, and orbital computed tomography. PBMCs were isolated from 7.5 to 10 ml of fresh peripheral blood by Ficoll-Paque density gradient centrifugation. Total RNA was extracted using Trizol reagent, and RNA quality was assessed on an Agilent 2100 Bioanalyzer. What the research found in general, with its limitations: No statistical method was used to set the sample size in advance, and investigators knew the group allocation. In validation, progression to ophthalmopathy was predicted by the model with more than 65% sensitivity and around 75% specificity, a median of approximately 6.5 months before onset. In cross-validation, a model built on a 13 V-J signature told ophthalmopathy apart from stable hyperthyroidism with under 90% sensitivity and 81% to 82% specificity, and in testing the same model reached 80%/75%. Most expanded thyroid clonotypes (frequency above 0.001) were also found in blood, which suggests that blood repertoires may mirror thyroid immune responses.

TCR beta CDR3 regions were amplified from RNA transcripts. For the first round of RT-PCR on the TCR CDR3, the HTBI primer set was used together with the Qiagen OneStep RT-PCR kit. A second multiplex PCR round built the libraries, followed by size selection and purification. Paired-end sequencing of the libraries was performed with 100 bp reads on an Illumina HiSeq2000. As for the authors' bioinformatics: SOAPnuke was used to process the raw data, throwing out any read that contained adapters or uncalled bases, had a mean Phred below 15, or lacked an exact constant-primer or identifier match. COPE v1.2.5 was used to merge the high-quality paired reads, and each unique nucleotide sequence was defined as a clonotype. MiTCR v1.1 was used to align the clonotypes against IMGT TRBV, TRBD and TRBJ reference segments. The analysis was restricted to V-J combinations with a frequency above 0.0001, which together covered about 99% of the repertoires. The TCS score was defined as F50 (clonal expansion) divided by E x V (chaos), with BLOSUM62-based TCRdist calculated between CDR3 peptides within each V-J. Welch's t-statistics and random forest reduced some 510 V-J features to 10 to 15, which were used in a naive Bayes classifier (R e1071). TCRdb cleaned the public reads at Q25 with fastp, built clones with MiXCR and kept in-frame beta chains. A single entry per CDR3 protein holds the most common genes and DNA from its merged rows. V and J calls and clone size were set by TCRdb, not the authors. This sample comprises around 350,000 distinct CDR3 sequences, 19% of them detected only once. Approximately 4% of the sample lies in the top ten.

Sequencing was done on a sample of blood. This sequence originates from a woman between 18 and 29 years old with Graves' hyperthyroidism.

The nucleotide sequence reads as follows: TGTGCCAGCAGCCAGTCCGGGATTAACACTGAAGCTTTCTTT. Its protein is CASSQSGINTEAFF. The chain is made from TRBV3-1 and TRBJ1-1, with the D gene too uncertain to name. The junction carries 10 bases between V and J, which are trimmed by 3 bases and 2 bases respectively. CDR1 and CDR2 are read off the germline V gene (reference sequence) as LGHDT and YNNKEL. The CDR3 goes from the cysteine to the phenylalanine over 14 residues. Left in the record is the CDR3 DNA by itself, 42 bases read in frame from the first base.